The 23 T cell receptor beta chains below all came from one sample that was sequenced in a study of T-cell reconstitution after alpha-beta-depleted transplantation in children. Library preparation (for TCRbeta) was performed with unique molecular identifiers. TCRdb ran MiXCR on the PCR reads and lists one entry per CDR3 protein. This table holds 100,000 to 120,000 distinct CDR3 sequences, approximately 6% found once. This sample comprised PBMCs, mostly from graft donor cells, obtained 360 days after TCRalphabeta/CD19-depleted stem cell transplant. The receptors shown here come from a male patient aged 2-15 years who had a stem cell transplant for acute lymphoblastic leukemia, so the T cells may come from the graft donor.

This clonotype was seen at least ten times. The gene calls are TRBV7-9 and TRBJ2-5; D is unclear. Germline V gene data show CDR1 as SEHNR and CDR2 as FQNEAQ (reference sequence). The V end lost 1 base, the J end lost 5 bases, and 8 bases lay between the germline ends. The CDR3 contains 13 residues. CDR3 bases: TGTGCCAGCAGCTTAGTCGTCGAGGAGACCCAGTACTTC. Its protein product is CASSLVVEETQYF.

This chain links TRBV6-1 with TRBJ2-5; D is possibly TRBD2 (5 bases). Germline V gives CDR1 MNHNS, CDR2 SASEGT. The length of the CDR3 is 16 residues. V gave up 5 bases and J gave up 2 bases, with 18 bases separating them. The CDR3 spells CASSMDNGLTQETQYF. The CDR3 bases are TGTGCCAGCAGTATGGATAATGGACTGACACAAGAGACCCAGTACTTC.

This clonotype was counted many times. The V and J genes are TRBV10-3 and TRBJ1-2; D perhaps matches TRBD1 (5 bases). This CDR3 comprises 10 residues. Germline values: CDR1 ENHRY, CDR2 SYGVKD. Here the CDR3 DNA reads TGTGCTGTGGGGGAACACGGCTACACCTTC. Amino acids: CAVGEHGYTF.

This clonotype was seen ten or more times. The chain links TRBV10-3 to TRBJ2-7; TRBD1 is a possible D gene (5 bases). Germline CDR1 and CDR2: ENHRY and SYGVKD. V was pared by 4 bases and J by 0 bases, with 10 bases between. This CDR3 region has 14 residues. The DNA of the CDR3 is TGTGCCATCAGTGGAATCAGGGCCTCCTACGAGCAGTACTTC. Residues: CAISGIRASYEQYF.

The rearrangement links TRBV28 to TRBJ2-7, with D perhaps matching TRBD1 (5 bases). The V end lost 3 bases, the J end lost 3 bases, and 12 bases lay between the germline ends. The CDR3 runs 14 residues. Germline V CDR1 and CDR2: MDHEN, SYDVKM. CDR3 sequence reads: CASSLVGQGYEQYF. The CDR3, as DNA: TGTGCCAGCAGTTTGGTTGGGCAGGGCTACGAGCAGTACTTC. Combining the CDR3 with reference TRBV28 and TRBJ2-7 gives the whole variable domain DVKVTQSSRYLVKRTGEKVFLECVQDMDHENMFWYRQDPGLGLRLIYFSYDVKMKEKGDIPEGYSVSREKKERFSLILESASTNQTSMYLCASSLVGQGYEQYFGPGTRLTVT.

This clonotype has ten or more counts. This chain connects TRBV13 to TRBJ2-7; D gene unclear. CDR3 length equals 13 residues. Germline loops: CDR1 PRHDT, CDR2 FYEKMQ (reference sequence). The V and J ends lost 4 bases and 0 bases respectively, with 7 bases between them. Here the CDR3 DNA reads TGTGCCAGCAGCTCTGGGGTCTCCTACGAGCAGTACTTC. Translated: CASSSGVSYEQYF.

This clonotype has just a few counts. J is TRBJ2-5 and V is TRBV6-2 or TRBV6-3; 7 bases agree with TRBD2. Looked up from germline, CDR1 is MNHEY and CDR2 is SVGEGT. The CDR3 runs to 12 residues. V was clipped by 5 bases and J by 12 bases; unmatched bases: 9. The CDR3: CASSLSGAPEYF. The DNA of the CDR3 is TGTGCCAGCAGTCTGAGCGGGGCCCCCGAGTACTTC.

This clonotype appeared a few times. The V and J genes are TRBV19 and TRBJ2-2; D remains unclear. The CDR3 totals 14 residues. Germline V gene lookup returns CDR1 LNHDA and CDR2 SQIVND (reference sequence). Trimming removed 3 bases at V and 4 bases at J, with 9 bases between. The CDR3 loop reads CASSILGLTGELFF. The CDR3, as DNA: TGTGCCAGTAGTATTCTGGGTCTCACCGGGGAGCTGTTTTTT. Using reference TRBV19 and TRBJ2-2 for the parts outside the CDR3, the full variable domain is DGGITQSPKYLFRKEGQNVTLSCEQNLNHDAMYWYRQDPGQGLRLIYYSQIVNDFQKGDIAEGYSVSREKKESFPLTVTSAQKNPTAFYLCASSILGLTGELFFGEGSRLTVL.

A few counts support this clonotype. This chain connects TRBV9 to TRBJ2-7; tentatively, D is TRBD1 or TRBD2 (5 bases each). Germline assignment: CDR1 SGDLS and CDR2 YYNGEE. This CDR3 is 15 amino acids long. Trimming took 0 bases from V and 4 from J, leaving 14 bases between them. The CDR3 sequence: CASSVGRGRPYEQYF. The CDR3, as DNA: TGTGCCAGCAGCGTAGGTCGGGGCAGGCCTTACGAGCAGTACTTC.

The J gene is TRBJ1-2, the V gene TRBV7-6; tentative D call: TRBD1 (6 bases). The germline CDR1 and CDR2 sequences are SGHVS and FNYEAQ. The CDR3 runs 16 residues. The germline V and J ends were trimmed by 5 bases and 4 bases, with 20 bases remaining between them. CDR3 amino acids: CASSLQPGDLLYGYTF. DNA of the CDR3: TGTGCCAGCAGCCTTCAACCAGGGGACCTTCTCTATGGCTACACCTTC.

This clonotype was seen ten or more times. The chain joins TRBV24-1 to TRBJ1-2; 10 bases agree with TRBD1. Trimming removed 4 bases from V and 4 bases from J; junction bases left unmatched: 5. CDR1 is KGHDR and CDR2 is SFDVKD in the germline V gene. The CDR3 runs to 15 residues. The CDR3 DNA follows: TGTGCCACCAGTGAGGGACAGGGGAGGGCCTATGGCTACACCTTC. Its protein product is CATSEGQGRAYGYTF.

The rearrangement joins TRBV4-2 to TRBJ1-2, with D maybe TRBD1 (6 bases). The CDR3 covers 13 residues. V was clipped by 2 bases and J by 7 bases, with 11 bases between them. CDR1 is LGHNA and CDR2 is YNFKEQ in the germline V gene. The CDR3 DNA follows: TGTGCCAGCAGCCAATCACAGGGTAGTGGCTACACCTTC. It is translated as CASSQSQGSGYTF.

The chain recombines TRBV6-1 with TRBJ2-7; D is perhaps TRBD1 (6 bases). CDR3 length: 14 amino acids. CDR1 MNHNS and CDR2 SASEGT come from the germline V gene. V lost 6 bases and J lost 7, with 19 bases in between. The CDR3, as DNA: TGTGCCAGCAGACCCGGACAGAAGGCCTGGGAGCAGTACTTC. This translates into CASRPGQKAWEQYF.

This clonotype showed up just a few times. The chain combines TRBV7-2 with TRBJ2-2, with D perhaps matching TRBD1 (6 bases). Germline lookup yields CDR1 SGHTA and CDR2 FQGNSA. Trimming pared 1 base from V and 6 bases from J, leaving 15 bases between. This CDR3 is 16 amino acids long. DNA of the CDR3: TGTGCCAGCAGCTTAGTTCACAGGGTAAAAGCCGGGGAGCTGTTTTTT. Protein sequence: CASSLVHRVKAGELFF. Combining the CDR3 with reference TRBV7-2 and TRBJ2-2 gives the whole variable domain GAGVSQSPSNKVTEKGKDVELRCDPISGHTALYWYRQSLGQGLEFLIYFQGNSAPDKSGLPSDRFSAERTGGSVSTLTIQRTQQEDSAVYLCASSLVHRVKAGELFFGEGSRLTVL.

This clonotype was counted at least ten times. This chain uses TRBV2 with TRBJ2-3; tentative D call: TRBD1 (6 bases). The CDR3 runs to 16 residues. Trimming removed 3 bases from V and 4 bases from J, with 17 bases in between. CDR1 and CDR2 from the germline V gene are SNHLY and FYNNEI. CDR3 region: CASSEEVRGIPDTQYF. Written as DNA, the CDR3 is TGTGCCAGCAGTGAGGAGGTGAGGGGGATCCCAGATACGCAGTATTTT.

The table lists this clonotype with many counts. The chain carries TRBV7-9 and TRBJ2-3; no firm D call. Germline V lookup: CDR1 SEHNR, CDR2 FQNEAQ (reference sequence). This CDR3 has 17 amino acids. V was trimmed by 4 bases and J by 1 base, leaving 18 bases between them. CDR3 residues: CASSSPYTKWGTDTQYF. In DNA form, the CDR3 reads TGTGCCAGCAGCTCCCCCTATACGAAGTGGGGCACAGATACGCAGTATTTT.

This clonotype was counted between two and nine times. The genes are TRBV4-3 and TRBJ2-1, with a possible D match to TRBD1 (5 bases). The germline V and J ends were trimmed by 0 bases and 7 bases, with 19 bases remaining between them. The CDR3 loop spans 17 amino acids. Germline CDR1 reads LGHNA; CDR2 reads YSLEER. The CDR3 reads CASSQDRGGEGRNEQFF. The CDR3 region has the DNA TGCGCCAGCAGCCAAGATAGGGGTGGAGAAGGAAGAAATGAGCAGTTCTTC.

This clonotype was detected only a few times. The chain links TRBV4-3 to TRBJ2-7; maybe TRBD1 (5 bases). Deletions cut 0 bases from V and 4 bases from J, with 10 bases between. Germline CDR1 and CDR2: LGHNA and YSLEER. The CDR3 length is 14 residues. The DNA for the CDR3 is TGCGCCAGCAGCCAAGAAGCAGGGCGGTACGAGCAGTACTTC. Amino acid sequence: CASSQEAGRYEQYF.

This clonotype was counted at least ten times. This rearrangement joins TRBV7-9 to TRBJ2-3; 9 positions agree with TRBD1. The germline V gene has CDR1 SEHNR and CDR2 FQNEAQ (reference sequence). The CDR3 is 15 residues long. The ends lost 3 bases at V and 1 base at J; junction bases unmatched: 2. CDR3 bases: TGTGCCAGCAGCTTCCGGGACAGGGGCACAGATACGCAGTATTTT. As protein: CASSFRDRGTDTQYF.

CDR3: CASTDGINEQYF. The DNA for the CDR3 is TGTGCCAGCACCGATGGTATCAACGAGCAGTACTTC. The rearrangement joins TRBV2 to TRBJ2-7; no clear D gene. Germline-derived CDR1 and CDR2 are SNHLY and FYNNEI. The ends were cut back, 7 bases at V and 5 bases at J, with 12 bases in the middle. This CDR3 has 12 amino acids.

This clonotype was seen only a few times. The V and J genes are TRBV20-1 and TRBJ2-5; 10 bases line up with TRBD1. The CDR3 is 14 amino acids. V was pared by 6 bases and J by 3 bases, with 7 bases of the junction left unmatched. Per germline, CDR1 DFQATT and CDR2 SNEGSKA (reference sequence). The DNA for the CDR3 is TGCAGTGCCAACGGACAGGGGGGAAAAGAGACCCAGTACTTC. Amino acid sequence: CSANGQGGKETQYF.

The table lists this clonotype with a few counts. The chain joins TRBV7-3 to TRBJ2-5; D unclear. The CDR3 is 15 amino acids. V was trimmed by 1 base and J by 2 bases, leaving 11 bases between them. Per the germline V gene, CDR1 is SGHTA and CDR2 is FQGTGA. CDR3 sequence reads: CASSLRPRPQETQYF. CDR3 coding DNA: TGTGCCAGCAGCTTAAGGCCCCGCCCTCAAGAGACCCAGTACTTC.

This clonotype was observed at least ten times. The gene calls are TRBV7-6 and TRBJ2-7, with D possibly matching TRBD1 (6 bases). Germline CDR1 reads SGHVS; CDR2 reads FNYEAQ. The CDR3 contains 14 residues. Trimming stripped 4 bases from V and 6 bases from J, with 16 bases between. CDR3 residues: CASSSQGNSSEQYF. For the CDR3, the DNA is TGTGCCAGCAGCTCTCAGGGGAACAGTTCCGAGCAGTACTTC. Using reference TRBV7-6 and TRBJ2-7 for the parts outside the CDR3, the full variable domain is GAGVSQSPRYKVTKRGQDVALRCDPISGHVSLYWYRQALGQGPEFLTYFNYEAQQDKSGLPNDRFSAERPEGSISTLTIQRTEQRDSAMYRCASSSQGNSSEQYFGPGTRLTVT.